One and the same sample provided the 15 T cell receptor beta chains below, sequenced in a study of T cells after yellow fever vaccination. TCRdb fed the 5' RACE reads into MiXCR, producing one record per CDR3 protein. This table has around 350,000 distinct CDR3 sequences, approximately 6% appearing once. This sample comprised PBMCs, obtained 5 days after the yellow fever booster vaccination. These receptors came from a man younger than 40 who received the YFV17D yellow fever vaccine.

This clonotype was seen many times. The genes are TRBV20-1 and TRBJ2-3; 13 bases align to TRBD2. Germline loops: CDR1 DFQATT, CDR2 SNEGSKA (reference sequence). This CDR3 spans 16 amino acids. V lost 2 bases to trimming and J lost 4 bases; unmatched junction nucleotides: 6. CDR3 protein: CSARRTSGSRPDTQYF. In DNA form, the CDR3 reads TGCAGTGCTAGAAGGACTAGCGGGAGTCGTCCAGATACGCAGTATTTT.

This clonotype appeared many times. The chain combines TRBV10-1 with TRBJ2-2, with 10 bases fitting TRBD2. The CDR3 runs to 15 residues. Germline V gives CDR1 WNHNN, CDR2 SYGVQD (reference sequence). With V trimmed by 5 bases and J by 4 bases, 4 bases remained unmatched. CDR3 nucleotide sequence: TGCGCCAGCAGTCCTAGCGGGAGCTCCACCGGGGAGCTGTTTTTT. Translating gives CASSPSGSSTGELFF.

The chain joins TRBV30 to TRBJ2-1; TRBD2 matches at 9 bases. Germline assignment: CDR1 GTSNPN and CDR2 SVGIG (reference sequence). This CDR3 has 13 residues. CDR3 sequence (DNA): TGTGCTTATAGCGGGAGCTCCTACAATGAGCAGTTCTTC. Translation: CAYSGSSYNEQFF. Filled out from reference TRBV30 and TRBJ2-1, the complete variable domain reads SQTIHQWPATLVQPVGSPLSLECTVEGTSNPNLYWYRQAAGRGLQLLFYSVGIGQISSEVPQNLSASRPQDRQFILSSKKLLLSDSGFYLCAYSGSSYNEQFFGPGTRLTVL.

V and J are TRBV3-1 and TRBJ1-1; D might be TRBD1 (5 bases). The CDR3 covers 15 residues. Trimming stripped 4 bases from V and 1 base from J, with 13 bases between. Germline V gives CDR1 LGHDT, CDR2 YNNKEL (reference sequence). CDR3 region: CASSPYRGENTEAFF. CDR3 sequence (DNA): TGTGCCAGCAGCCCCTACCGGGGGGAGAACACTGAAGCTTTCTTT.

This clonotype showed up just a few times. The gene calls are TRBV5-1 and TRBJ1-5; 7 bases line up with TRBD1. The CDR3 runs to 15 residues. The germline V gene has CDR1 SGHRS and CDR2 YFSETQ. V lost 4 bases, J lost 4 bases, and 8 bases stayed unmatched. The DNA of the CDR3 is TGCGCCAGCAGCCCGGGGGGGACAGAGAATCAGCCCCAGCATTTT. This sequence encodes CASSPGGTENQPQHF.

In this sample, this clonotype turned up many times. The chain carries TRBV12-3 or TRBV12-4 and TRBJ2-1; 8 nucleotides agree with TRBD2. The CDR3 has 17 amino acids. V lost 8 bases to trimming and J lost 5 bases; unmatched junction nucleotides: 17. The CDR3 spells CASASRGGGRSHNEQFF. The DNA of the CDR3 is TGTGCCAGCGCATCACGAGGTGGCGGGAGGAGCCACAATGAGCAGTTCTTC.

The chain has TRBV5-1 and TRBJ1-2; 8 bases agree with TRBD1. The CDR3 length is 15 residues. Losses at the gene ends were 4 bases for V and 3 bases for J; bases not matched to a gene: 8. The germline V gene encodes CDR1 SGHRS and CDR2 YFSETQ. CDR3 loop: CASSPGQGRDYGYTF. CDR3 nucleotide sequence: TGCGCCAGCAGCCCAGGACAGGGACGGGACTATGGCTACACCTTC.

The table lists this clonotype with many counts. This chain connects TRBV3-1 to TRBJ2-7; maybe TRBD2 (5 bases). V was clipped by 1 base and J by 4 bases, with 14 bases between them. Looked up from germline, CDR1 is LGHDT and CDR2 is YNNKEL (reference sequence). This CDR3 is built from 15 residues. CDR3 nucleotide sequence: TGTGCCAGCAGCCAAGGTAGCTCGCGGGCTTACGAGCAGTACTTC. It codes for CASSQGSSRAYEQYF.

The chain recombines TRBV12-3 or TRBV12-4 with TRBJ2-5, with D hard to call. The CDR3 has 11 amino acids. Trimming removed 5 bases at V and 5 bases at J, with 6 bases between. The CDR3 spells CASSQKETQYF. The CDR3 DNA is TGTGCCAGCAGTCAGAAGGAGACCCAGTACTTC.

CDR3 amino acids: CASSWGGAGVGNTGELFF. In nucleotides, the CDR3 is TGTGCCAGCAGCTGGGGGGGTGCGGGAGTGGGCAACACCGGGGAGCTGTTTTTT. The V and J genes are TRBV11-2 and TRBJ2-2; TRBD2 matches at 7 bases. Unmatched junction bases numbered 13, after V lost 4 bases and J lost 2 bases. There are 18 residues in the CDR3. Per germline, CDR1 SGHAT and CDR2 FQNNGV.

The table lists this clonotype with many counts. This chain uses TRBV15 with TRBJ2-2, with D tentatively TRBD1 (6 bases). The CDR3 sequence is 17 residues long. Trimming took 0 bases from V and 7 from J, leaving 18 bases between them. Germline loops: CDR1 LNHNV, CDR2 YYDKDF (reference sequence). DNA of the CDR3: TGTGCCACCAGCAGAGATCGGGCAGGGGATGATATCGGGGAGCTGTTTTTT. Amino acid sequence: CATSRDRAGDDIGELFF.

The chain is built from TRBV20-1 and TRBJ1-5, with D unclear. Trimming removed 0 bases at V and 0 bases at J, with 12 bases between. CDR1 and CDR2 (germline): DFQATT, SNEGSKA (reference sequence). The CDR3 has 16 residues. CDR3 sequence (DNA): TGCAGTGCTAGAGAGGCACTTTTCTATAGCAATCAGCCCCAGCATTTT. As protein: CSAREALFYSNQPQHF.

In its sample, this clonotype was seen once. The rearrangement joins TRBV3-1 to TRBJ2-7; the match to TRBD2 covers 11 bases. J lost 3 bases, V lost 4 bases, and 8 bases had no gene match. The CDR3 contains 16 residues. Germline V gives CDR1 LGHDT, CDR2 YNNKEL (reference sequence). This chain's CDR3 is CASSPLLTSGSYEQYF. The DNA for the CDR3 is TGTGCCAGCAGCCCCTTACTTACTAGCGGGAGCTACGAGCAGTACTTC.

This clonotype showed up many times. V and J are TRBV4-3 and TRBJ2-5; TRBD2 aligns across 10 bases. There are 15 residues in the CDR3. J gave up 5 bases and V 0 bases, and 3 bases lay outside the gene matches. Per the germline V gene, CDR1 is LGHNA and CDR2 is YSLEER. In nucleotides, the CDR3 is TGCGCCAGCAGCCAAGAGTTAGCGGGAGGTGAGACCCAGTACTTC. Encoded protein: CASSQELAGGETQYF.

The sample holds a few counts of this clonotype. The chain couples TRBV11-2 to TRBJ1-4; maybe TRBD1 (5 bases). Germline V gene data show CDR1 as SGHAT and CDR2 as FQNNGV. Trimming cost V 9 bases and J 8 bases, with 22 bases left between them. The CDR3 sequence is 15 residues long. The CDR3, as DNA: TGTGCCAGGACGGGGGTTTTGGGGAGAGGGGAAAAACTGTTTTTT. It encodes CARTGVLGRGEKLFF.